Listed here are 28 T cell receptor beta chains from one sample, sequenced in a study of neurological immune-mediated disorders (dated by TCRdb to about 2019). The time point label, read with the paper, signifies: longitudinal time-point 2. Library preparation used 5' RACE. The instrument given in TCRdb is Illumina HiSeq 2500. TCRdb reprocessed the public reads (quality trimming at Q25 with fastp, clone calling with MiXCR) and kept in-frame beta chains. Entries that share a CDR3 protein sequence are merged under the most common genes and DNA. Recorded for this sample are about 80,000 distinct CDR3 sequences; about 5.6% of them occurred a single time. The top ten clonotypes cover 6.5% to 9.5% of the sample. Specimen: PBMCs. The receptors shown here come from an older woman with multiple sclerosis.

Many counts were recorded for this clonotype. The chain has TRBV12-3 or TRBV12-4 and TRBJ2-2; D is undetermined. The CDR3 is 12 amino acids. V lost 8 bases, J lost 3 bases, and 7 bases lay in between. CDR3 amino acids: CASLSYTGELFF. The CDR3 DNA is TGTGCCAGCCTCAGTTACACCGGGGAGCTGTTTTTT.

This chain uses TRBV6-1 with TRBJ2-1, with 7 bases lining up with TRBD2. V dropped 6 bases and J dropped 9; count of bases not matched to a gene: 14. CDR1 and CDR2 from the germline V gene are MNHNS and SASEGT. This CDR3 has 15 amino acids. This CDR3 is CASRGRGALWGEQFF. The CDR3 bases are TGTGCCAGCAGGGGGAGGGGAGCGTTGTGGGGTGAGCAGTTCTTC.

This clonotype came up many times. One end of the junction does not line up with germline, which may come from a read error. This chain uses TRBV7-2 with TRBJ2-1; D is possibly TRBD1 or TRBD2 (5 bases each). Germline lookup yields CDR1 SGHTA and CDR2 FQGNSA. There are 16 residues in the CDR3. The DNA for the CDR3 is TGTGCCAGCAGCTCGATTCCGGGACGGCCCATCAATGGGCAGTTCTTC. Protein sequence: CASSSIPGRPINGQFF.

This clonotype was observed many times. The V gene is TRBV3-1, the J gene TRBJ2-3; the D gene could be TRBD1 or TRBD2 (5 bases each). The CDR3 is 16 amino acids. V was pared by 4 bases and J by 4 bases, with 18 bases between. Per the germline V gene, CDR1 is LGHDT and CDR2 is YNNKEL (reference sequence). In DNA form, the CDR3 reads TGTGCCAGCAGCCTACCGGGACCCACGCGTCCAGATACGCAGTATTTT. Protein product: CASSLPGPTRPDTQYF.

This clonotype has ten or more counts. This chain links TRBV7-6 with TRBJ1-2; possible D gene TRBD1, 5 bases. The CDR3 covers 13 residues. Trimming left V 5 bases short and J 1 base short, with 8 bases between. The germline gives CDR1 SGHVS, CDR2 FNYEAQ. CDR3 sequence: CASSPGRNYGYTF. The DNA of the CDR3 is TGTGCCAGCAGCCCGGGACGTAACTATGGCTACACCTTC.

This clonotype showed up many times. This rearrangement joins TRBV20-1 to TRBJ1-1; 7 nucleotides line up with TRBD1. The CDR3 is 14 residues long. V was clipped by 2 bases and J by 1 base; unmatched bases: 4. The germline CDR1 and CDR2 sequences are DFQATT and SNEGSKA (reference sequence). The CDR3 DNA reads as TGCAGTGCTAGACTCGAGGGGGCGAACACTGAAGCTTTCTTT. Its translation: CSARLEGANTEAFF.

This clonotype appeared many times. V usage is TRBV10-2 and J usage is TRBJ2-5, with 7 bases identical to TRBD2. V was clipped by 2 bases and J by 1 base; unmatched bases: 16. CDR1 and CDR2 (germline): WSHSY, SAAADI. This CDR3 is 19 amino acids long. CDR3 bases: TGCGCCAGCAGTGAGAGGGGAGTAACGGGGGGAACCATCCAAGAGACCCAGTACTTC. Residues: CASSERGVTGGTIQETQYF.

This clonotype was seen only a few times. The chain uses TRBV3-1 and TRBJ1-1; possibly TRBD1 for D (5 bases). The V gene's germline CDR1 is LGHDT and CDR2 YNNKEL (reference sequence). This CDR3 region has 15 residues. V lost 4 bases to trimming and J lost 7 bases, with 19 bases between them. The CDR3 here is CASSPRNQATGEAFF. DNA for the CDR3: TGTGCCAGCAGCCCCCGCAATCAAGCCACAGGTGAAGCTTTCTTT.

This clonotype was detected ten times or more. The CDR3, as DNA: TGTGCCAGCAGTTTAATCGGAGGCCGGCACTTTCTCGTGCAGTACTTC. It translates to CASSLIGGRHFLVQYF. The rearrangement links TRBV28 to TRBJ2-7; TRBD2 is a possible D gene (5 bases). In germline, CDR1 is MDHEN, CDR2 SYDVKM. V lost 2 bases and J 9 bases, leaving 23 bases between the germline ends. This CDR3 spans 16 amino acids.

At least ten counts were recorded for this clonotype. The chain couples TRBV4-1 to TRBJ2-1; maybe TRBD1 (5 bases). Per germline, CDR1 MGHRA and CDR2 YSYEKL. The CDR3 length is 17 residues. The germline V and J ends were trimmed by 0 bases and 4 bases, with 16 bases remaining between them. The CDR3 is CASSQDRARSEYNEQFF. As DNA, the CDR3 is TGCGCCAGCAGCCAAGACAGGGCCCGCTCAGAATACAATGAGCAGTTCTTC.

This clonotype was found many times. The CDR3 nucleotides read TGCGCCAGCAGCTTATCGGACAGAATGGGGCAAGAGACCCAGTACTTC. This gives the protein CASSLSDRMGQETQYF. The chain couples TRBV5-1 to TRBJ2-5, with D possibly TRBD1 on 6 matching bases. Germline values: CDR1 SGHRS, CDR2 YFSETQ. This CDR3 spans 16 amino acids. Between the trimmed V and J ends, which lost 2 bases and 2 bases, there was a span of 16 bases. The full variable domain, with the rest looked up from reference TRBV5-1 and TRBJ2-5, is KAGVTQTPRYLIKTRGQQVTLSCSPISGHRSVSWYQQTPGQGLQFLFEYFSETQRNKGNFPGRFSGRQFSNSRSEMNVSTLELGDSALYLCASSLSDRMGQETQYFGPGTRLLVL.

The V gene is TRBV3-1, the J gene TRBJ1-5; no clear D. This CDR3 is built from 13 residues. V lost 1 base to trimming and J lost 5 bases, with 6 bases between them. Germline assignment: CDR1 LGHDT and CDR2 YNNKEL (reference sequence). The DNA for the CDR3 is TGTGCCAGCAGCCAAGGAGCCCATCAGCCCCAGCATTTT. As protein: CASSQGAHQPQHF.

Many counts were recorded for this clonotype. V gene TRBV20-1 combines with J gene TRBJ1-1, with TRBD1 as a possible D gene (5 bases). The CDR3 runs to 14 residues. CDR1 is DFQATT and CDR2 is SNEGSKA in the germline V gene (reference sequence). Trimming took 7 bases from V and 3 from J, leaving 18 bases between them. The CDR3 sequence is CSVSVAGIDTEAFF. The CDR3 nucleotides are TGCAGTGTCTCAGTCGCAGGGATAGACACTGAAGCTTTCTTT.

This clonotype was recorded at least ten times. The CDR3 sequence is CASSTRGLSGNTIYF. In DNA, the CDR3 is TGTGCCAGCAGCACACGGGGCCTCTCTGGAAACACCATATATTTT. The chain couples TRBV9 to TRBJ1-3, with a tentative D call TRBD1 (5 bases). The CDR3 covers 15 residues. The ends were cut back, 4 bases at V and 0 bases at J, with 11 bases in the middle. Germline assignment: CDR1 SGDLS and CDR2 YYNGEE. Complete variable domain (other parts from reference TRBV9 and TRBJ1-3): DSGVTQTPKHLITATGQRVTLRCSPRSGDLSVYWYQQSLDQGLQFLIQYYNGEERAKGNILERFSAQQFPDLHSELNLSSLELGDSALYFCASSTRGLSGNTIYFGEGSWLTVV.

This clonotype was observed at least ten times. The chain joins TRBV15 to TRBJ1-6; D gene unclear. With 0 bases removed from V and 0 bases from J, the gap between germline ends came to 9 bases. CDR1 and CDR2 from the germline V gene are LNHNV and YYDKDF (reference sequence). The CDR3 consists of 17 residues. The CDR3 protein is CATSRDRSDSYNSPLHF. The CDR3 DNA reads as TGTGCCACCAGCAGAGATCGGAGTGACTCCTATAATTCACCCCTCCACTTT.

This clonotype was picked up many times. The chain couples TRBV14 to TRBJ1-1; 9 positions match TRBD1. There are 15 residues in the CDR3. V shed 2 bases, J shed 2 bases, and the junction held 3 bases outside the gene matches. Germline-derived CDR1 and CDR2 are SGHDN and FVKESK. The CDR3 DNA is TGTGCCAGCAGCCAACGGACAGGGGCAAACACTGAAGCTTTCTTT. This translates into CASSQRTGANTEAFF.

This clonotype occurred many times. The genes are TRBV20-1 and TRBJ1-2; D perhaps matches TRBD1 (6 bases). Trimming took 3 bases from V and 4 from J, leaving 18 bases between them. The CDR3 extends over 15 amino acids. CDR1 DFQATT and CDR2 SNEGSKA come from the germline V gene (reference sequence). The CDR3 reads CSASSNGDNFYGYTF. In nucleotides, the CDR3 is TGCAGTGCTAGTTCAAACGGGGACAACTTCTATGGCTACACCTTC.

The sample holds a few counts of this clonotype. V usage is TRBV27 and J usage is TRBJ1-2; 8 nucleotides align to TRBD1. Germline trimming cut 0 bases from V and 7 bases from J; bases unmatched to any gene: 10. Germline-derived CDR1 and CDR2 are MNHEY and SMNVEV (reference sequence). The CDR3 spans 16 residues. CDR3 coding DNA: TGTGCCAGCAGTTTATCGCGGGCAGGGGGCGCCTCTGGCTACACCTTC. It is translated as CASSLSRAGGASGYTF.

This clonotype has ten or more counts. The rearrangement links TRBV7-9 to TRBJ2-2; D is undetermined. Trimming removed 3 bases at V and 6 bases at J, with 11 bases between. There are 14 residues in the CDR3. Germline V gene sequence: CDR1 SEHNR, CDR2 FQNEAQ (reference sequence). This CDR3 reads CASSLAGGAGELFF. The CDR3 coding sequence is TGTGCCAGCAGCTTGGCCGGTGGGGCCGGGGAGCTGTTTTTT.

At least ten counts were recorded for this clonotype. This chain uses TRBV5-1 with TRBJ2-5; the D is unclear. Deletions cut 0 bases from V and 0 bases from J, with 9 bases between. The CDR3 has 15 amino acids. CDR1 SGHRS and CDR2 YFSETQ come from the germline V gene. Written as DNA, the CDR3 is TGCGCCAGCAGCTTGGCTGGGTCAGACCAAGAGACCCAGTACTTC. It translates to CASSLAGSDQETQYF.

At least ten counts were recorded for this clonotype. The chain joins TRBV7-6 to TRBJ2-7; tentatively, D is TRBD2 (5 bases). This CDR3 has 14 residues. Trimming pared 8 bases from V and 0 bases from J, leaving 14 bases between. Looked up from germline, CDR1 is SGHVS and CDR2 is FNYEAQ. CDR3 loop: CASSQRLGSYEQYF. In DNA, the CDR3 is TGTGCCAGCTCCCAGCGGCTGGGCTCCTACGAGCAGTACTTC.

This clonotype has at least ten counts. The V and J genes are TRBV5-1 and TRBJ1-2; 9 bases fit TRBD1. The trim removed 3 bases at V and 5 bases at J, leaving 8 bases unmatched. The CDR3 is 15 amino acids. Germline CDR1 is SGHRS and CDR2 is YFSETQ. The DNA for the CDR3 is TGCGCCAGCAGCTCGGGACAGGGAAAGAATTATGGCTACACCTTC. This gives the protein CASSSGQGKNYGYTF.

Remarks on this clonotype: Possible read error: a much larger clone is one base away. CDR3: CPARIKTIMNTEAFF. For the CDR3, the DNA is TGTCCCGCGCGCATAAAGACAATTATGAACACTGAAGCTTTCTTT. The chain has TRBV7-2 and TRBJ1-1; D remains unclear. The CDR3 is 15 residues long. CDR1 is SGHTA, CDR2 FQGNSA, per germline. The complete variable domain, with remaining parts taken from reference TRBV7-2 and TRBJ1-1, reads GAGVSQSPSNKVTEKGKDVELRCDPISGHTALYWYRQSLGQGLEFLIYFQGNSAPDKSGLPSDRFSAERTGGSVSTLTIQRTQQEDSAVYLCPARIKTIMNTEAFFGQGTRLTVV.

This clonotype was counted many times. The CDR3 reads CATSRGERGTDTQYF. The DNA for the CDR3 is TGTGCCACCAGCAGAGGGGAGAGGGGCACAGATACGCAGTATTTT. The chain links TRBV15 to TRBJ2-3; the D gene is possibly TRBD2 (5 bases). Germline loops: CDR1 LNHNV, CDR2 YYDKDF (reference sequence). This CDR3 has 15 residues. Trimming took off 1 base at V and 1 base at J, with 9 bases between the two ends.

This clonotype was observed at least ten times. The chain employs TRBV20-1 and TRBJ1-1; TRBD1 might be the D (5 bases). CDR1 and CDR2 (germline): DFQATT, SNEGSKA (reference sequence). Trimming took off 2 bases at V and 1 base at J, with 8 bases between the two ends. CDR3 length equals 13 residues. CDR3 sequence: CSARRDGNTEAFF. CDR3 DNA: TGCAGTGCTAGAAGGGACGGGAACACTGAAGCTTTCTTT.

Ten or more counts support this clonotype. This chain joins TRBV6-6 and TRBJ1-4, with 9 bases that match TRBD1. Losses at the gene ends were 5 bases for V and 4 bases for J; bases not matched to a gene: 5. Looked up from germline, CDR1 is MNHNY and CDR2 is SVGAGI (reference sequence). The CDR3 has 15 residues. CDR3 amino acids: CASSGTGGLNEKLFF. In DNA form, the CDR3 reads TGTGCCAGCAGTGGCACAGGGGGCCTTAATGAAAAACTGTTTTTT.

This clonotype was detected ten times or more. The chain recombines TRBV20-1 with TRBJ2-5; 8 bases agree with TRBD1. V lost 5 bases to trimming and J lost 3 bases; unmatched junction nucleotides: 5. The V gene's germline CDR1 is DFQATT and CDR2 SNEGSKA (reference sequence). The CDR3 is made up of 13 amino acids. CDR3 loop: CSALGQGKETQYF. As DNA, the CDR3 is TGCAGTGCTCTCGGACAGGGTAAAGAGACCCAGTACTTC.

This clonotype appeared a few times. The genes are TRBV5-1 and TRBJ1-5, with D perhaps TRBD1 (5 bases). The CDR3 runs 16 residues. Per the germline V gene, CDR1 is SGHRS and CDR2 is YFSETQ. The V and J ends lost 0 bases and 1 base respectively, with 11 bases between them. The CDR3 DNA sequence: TGCGCCAGCAGCTTGGAGGGGAGTGGGAGCAATCAGCCCCAGCATTTT. Translating it yields CASSLEGSGSNQPQHF.